The 2 T cell receptor beta chains in this list originate from one sample, sequenced in a study of cytomegalovirus exposure and HLA in healthy donors. Produced via immunoSEQ multiplex PCR; TCRdb's table is partial and in-frame only. This table holds approximately 50,000 clones, approximately 88% found once. The sequencing sample was made of PBMCs. All receptors derive from a woman in her twenties or thirties in good health and CMV-seronegative.

This clone turned up a few times. This chain joins TRBV28 and TRBJ2-1, with 11 nucleotides matching TRBD1. CDR3 length: 15 residues. The V segment lost 3 bases and the J segment 6 bases; nucleotides outside the gene matches: 4. CDR1 is MDHEN and CDR2 is SYDVKM in the germline V gene. The CDR3 reads CASSLGQGEVNEQFF. CDR3 bases: TGTGCCAGCAGTTTGGGACAGGGGGAGGTCAATGAGCAGTTCTTC.

This chain connects TRBV15 to TRBJ1-5; D unresolved. V gave up 3 bases and J gave up 3 bases, with 9 bases separating them. This CDR3 spans 14 amino acids. In germline, CDR1 is LNHNV, CDR2 YYDKDF (reference sequence). CDR3 in amino acids: CATSSGQTNQPQHF. The CDR3 DNA is TGTGCCACCAGCAGTGGGCAGACCAATCAGCCCCAGCATTTT.